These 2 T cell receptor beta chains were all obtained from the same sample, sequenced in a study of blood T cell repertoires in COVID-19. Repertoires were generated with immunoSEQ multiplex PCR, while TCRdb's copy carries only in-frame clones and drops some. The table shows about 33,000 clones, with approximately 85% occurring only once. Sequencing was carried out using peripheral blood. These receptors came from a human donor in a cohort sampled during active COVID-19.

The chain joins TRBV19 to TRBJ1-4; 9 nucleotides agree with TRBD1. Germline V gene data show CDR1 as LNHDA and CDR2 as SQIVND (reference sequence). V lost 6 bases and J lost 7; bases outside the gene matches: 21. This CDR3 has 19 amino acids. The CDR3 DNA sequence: TGTGCCAGTAGCCGTCGACAGGGGGGAGTTACGACCCGACTTGAAAAACTGTTTTTT. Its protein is CASSRRQGGVTTRLEKLFF.

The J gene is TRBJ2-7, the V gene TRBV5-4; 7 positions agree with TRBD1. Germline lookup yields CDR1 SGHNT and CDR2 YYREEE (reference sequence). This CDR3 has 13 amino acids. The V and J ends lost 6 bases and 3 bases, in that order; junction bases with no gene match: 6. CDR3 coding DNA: TGTGCCAGCAACACGGACAGGAGCTACGAGCAGTACTTC. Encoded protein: CASNTDRSYEQYF.